The 23 T cell receptor beta chains given below trace back to one sample, sequenced in a study of blood T cell repertoires in COVID-19. Profiling relied on immunoSEQ multiplex PCR, and the TCRdb table lists in-frame clones only, not all of them. This repertoire shows about 120,000 clones, about 85% found once; its top ten account for roughly 3.9%. Sequencing input: peripheral blood. Source of these receptors: a man aged 55 to 70 with acute or convalescent COVID-19.

The V call is TRBV27, the J call TRBJ1-1; D may be TRBD1 (6 bases). CDR1 is MNHEY, CDR2 SMNVEV, per germline (reference sequence). CDR3 length: 14 amino acids. Between the trimmed V and J ends, which lost 6 bases and 0 bases, there was a span of 11 bases. The CDR3 reads CASREWDMNTEAFF. The CDR3 DNA follows: TGTGCCAGCAGAGAATGGGACATGAACACTGAAGCTTTCTTT.

The chain has TRBV27 and TRBJ2-2; D gene unclear. This CDR3 has 15 residues. Trimming left V 6 bases short and J 4 bases short, with 15 bases between. CDR1 is MNHEY, CDR2 SMNVEV, per germline (reference sequence). Here the CDR3 DNA reads TGTGCCAGCAGAATCCGTTGCGAGGTCACCGGGGAGCTGTTTTTT. Translation gives CASRIRCEVTGELFF.

This clone occurred once. The chain has TRBV4-3 and TRBJ1-6, with D hard to call. The CDR3 covers 13 residues. CDR1 and CDR2 (germline): LGHNA, YSLEER. V was pared by 4 bases and J by 10 bases, with 11 bases between. The CDR3 nucleotides are TGCGCCAGCAGCCCTAACCGGGAATCACCCCTCCACTTT. This encodes CASSPNRESPLHF.

The V gene is TRBV4-3, the J gene TRBJ2-3, with D possibly being TRBD2 (6 bases). The CDR3 length is 15 residues. The germline V gene has CDR1 LGHNA and CDR2 YSLEER. The V gene lost 0 bases and the J gene lost 4 bases, with 11 bases spanning the gap. The CDR3 region is CASSQEGTSSDTQYF. DNA of the CDR3: TGCGCCAGCAGCCAAGAAGGGACTTCGTCAGATACGCAGTATTTT.

The sample holds one count of this clone. The chain uses TRBV28 and TRBJ1-4; 11 nucleotides line up with TRBD1. This CDR3 is built from 16 residues. The V and J ends lost 6 bases and 7 bases, in that order; junction bases with no gene match: 10. The germline CDR1 and CDR2 sequences are MDHEN and SYDVKM. CDR3 sequence: CASRPRSGTGGEKLFF. The DNA for the CDR3 is TGTGCCAGCAGGCCCCGATCCGGGACAGGGGGTGAAAAACTGTTTTTT.

The V call is TRBV27, the J call TRBJ2-5, with 8 bases aligning to TRBD1. This CDR3 contains 14 residues. The V gene's germline CDR1 is MNHEY and CDR2 SMNVEV (reference sequence). The J segment lost 3 bases and the V segment lost 5 bases, leaving 5 bases of the junction unmatched. CDR3 loop: CASSPWDRKETQYF. The CDR3 nucleotides are TGTGCCAGCAGTCCATGGGACAGGAAAGAGACCCAGTACTTC.

The chain carries TRBV5-5 and TRBJ2-6; TRBD1 matches 7 bases. Germline CDR1 and CDR2: SGHKS and YYEKEE (reference sequence). The CDR3 is 15 amino acids. V was clipped by 2 bases and J by 11 bases; unmatched bases: 10. The CDR3 coding sequence is TGTGCCAGCAGCTTAGAGACAGGGCGTTGGGACGTCCTGACTTTC. As protein: CASSLETGRWDVLTF.

The chain carries TRBV5-1 and TRBJ2-1; 14 nucleotides match TRBD2. Germline assignment: CDR1 SGHRS and CDR2 YFSETQ. V shed 4 bases, J shed 8 bases, and the junction held 8 bases outside the gene matches. CDR3 length: 16 residues. CDR3 sequence: CASSRVGTSGSHEQFF. The CDR3 DNA reads TGCGCCAGCAGCAGAGTGGGGACTAGCGGGAGCCATGAGCAGTTCTTC. The entire variable domain, with the rest obtained from reference TRBV5-1 and TRBJ2-1, is as follows: KAGVTQTPRYLIKTRGQQVTLSCSPISGHRSVSWYQQTPGQGLQFLFEYFSETQRNKGNFPGRFSGRQFSNSRSEMNVSTLELGDSALYLCASSRVGTSGSHEQFFGPGTRLTVL.

The CDR3 here is CASSKRTGQETQYF. Written as DNA, the CDR3 is TGTGCCAGCAGTAAAAGGACAGGCCAAGAGACCCAGTACTTC. The chain carries TRBV28 and TRBJ2-5, with 7 bases identical to TRBD1. The CDR3 is made up of 14 amino acids. The germline gives CDR1 MDHEN, CDR2 SYDVKM. The V gene end was trimmed by 5 bases and the J gene end by 1 base; junction bases not matched to a gene: 4. Variable domain in full (rest from reference TRBV28 and TRBJ2-5): DVKVTQSSRYLVKRTGEKVFLECVQDMDHENMFWYRQDPGLGLRLIYFSYDVKMKEKGDIPEGYSVSREKKERFSLILESASTNQTSMYLCASSKRTGQETQYFGPGTRLLVL.

This clone showed up just a few times. The chain joins TRBV13 to TRBJ1-5; TRBD1 might be the D (6 bases). CDR1 and CDR2 (germline): PRHDT, FYEKMQ (reference sequence). This CDR3 is built from 15 residues. The ends were cut back, 2 bases at V and 5 bases at J, with 13 bases in the middle. CDR3 amino acids: CASSLSRGGYQPQHF. The CDR3 nucleotides are TGTGCCAGCAGCTTAAGCAGGGGTGGTTATCAGCCCCAGCATTTT.

The sample holds one count of this clone. The genes are TRBV4-3 and TRBJ2-1, with a possible D match to TRBD2 (5 bases). Germline loops: CDR1 LGHNA, CDR2 YSLEER. CDR3 length: 13 residues. Between the trimmed V and J ends, which lost 0 bases and 9 bases, there was a span of 9 bases. The CDR3 nucleotides are TGCGCCAGCAGCCAAGATCTAGCCTTTGAGCAGTTCTTC. It translates to CASSQDLAFEQFF.

The chain uses TRBV6-4 and TRBJ2-1; TRBD2 matches at 10 bases. CDR1 MRHNA and CDR2 SNTAGT come from the germline V gene. The CDR3 runs 14 residues. Losses at the gene ends were 4 bases for V and 9 bases for J; bases not matched to a gene: 6. CDR3 nucleotide sequence: TGTGCCAGCAGTGCTAGCGGGAGTCCTAGTGAGCAGTTCTTC. Its protein product is CASSASGSPSEQFF.

The chain joins TRBV28 to TRBJ1-4; TRBD1 matches 9 bases. J gave up 6 bases and V 0 bases, and 5 bases lay outside the gene matches. Germline values: CDR1 MDHEN, CDR2 SYDVKM. The CDR3 totals 16 residues. The CDR3 DNA reads TGTGCCAGCAGTTTATGGGGACAGGGTTTTTATGAAAAACTGTTTTTT. This encodes CASSLWGQGFYEKLFF.

The genes are TRBV27 and TRBJ2-7; TRBD2 matches 9 bases. CDR3 length: 14 amino acids. Germline assignment: CDR1 MNHEY and CDR2 SMNVEV (reference sequence). Trimming at V came to 7 bases and at J to 3 bases, leaving 7 bases not matched to a gene. The CDR3 loop reads CASTLSSGSYEQYF. CDR3 nucleotide sequence: TGTGCCAGCACTTTGAGTAGCGGGAGCTACGAGCAGTACTTC.

The chain has TRBV7-2 and TRBJ2-3; a weak D match, TRBD2 (5 bases). The CDR3 extends over 14 amino acids. V lost 0 bases to trimming and J lost 9 bases, with 13 bases between them. Germline values: CDR1 SGHTA, CDR2 FQGNSA. The CDR3 bases are TGTGCCAGCAGCTTAGCGTTGGGCCGGGGAACGCAGTATTTT. Translating it yields CASSLALGRGTQYF.

The CDR3 DNA follows: TGTGCCAGCAGTTCATCTTCTCTCCGACAGGGGGAGCAGTACTTC. Residues: CASSSSSLRQGEQYF. The chain recombines TRBV6-5 with TRBJ2-7, with 8 bases matching TRBD1. CDR1 and CDR2 (germline): MNHEY, SVGAGI. The CDR3 totals 15 residues. Trimming took 4 bases from V and 7 from J; bases not matched to a gene: 12.

V is TRBV28 and J is TRBJ1-3, with D possibly being TRBD1 (5 bases). Germline V gene data show CDR1 as MDHEN and CDR2 as SYDVKM. The V end lost 4 bases, the J end lost 0 bases, and 16 bases lay between the germline ends. This CDR3 spans 17 amino acids. The CDR3 region is CASSSPGSGDSGNTIYF. CDR3 sequence (DNA): TGTGCCAGCAGTTCCCCCGGGTCGGGGGACTCTGGAAACACCATATATTTT.

The CDR3 bases are TGCAGTGCAATTCCCGGGGGTACGCAGTATTTT. It yields the protein CSAIPGGTQYF. The rearrangement links TRBV20-1 to TRBJ2-3, with D possibly matching TRBD2 (6 bases). The CDR3 runs 11 residues. Germline V CDR1 and CDR2: DFQATT, SNEGSKA (reference sequence). Between the trimmed V and J ends, which lost 6 bases and 8 bases, there was a span of 12 bases.

The chain carries TRBV6-5 and TRBJ1-2; D is possibly TRBD1 (6 bases). The CDR3 runs 14 residues. Deletions cut 4 bases from V and 1 base from J, with 10 bases between. Germline V gene data show CDR1 as MNHEY and CDR2 as SVGAGI. The CDR3 reads CASSSGTFNYGYTF. The CDR3 DNA reads as TGTGCCAGCAGTTCCGGGACATTTAACTATGGCTACACCTTC.

J is TRBJ2-7 and V is TRBV7-2; TRBD2 is a possible D gene (6 bases). Trimming removed 3 bases from V and 2 bases from J, with 14 bases in between. The CDR3 contains 15 residues. Germline V lookup: CDR1 SGHTA, CDR2 FQGNSA. Here the CDR3 DNA reads TGTGCCAGCAGCTTGGAAGGGACTCGAACCTACGAGCAGTACTTC. Translated: CASSLEGTRTYEQYF.

The chain employs TRBV7-8 and TRBJ2-7; D gene ambiguous. Germline assignment: CDR1 SGHVS and CDR2 FQNEAQ. This CDR3 region has 17 residues. Between the trimmed V and J ends, which lost 0 bases and 4 bases, there was a span of 19 bases. CDR3 nucleotide sequence: TGTGCCAGCAGCTTAGCTCTTAGTTCAGCAGGCCAGTACGAGCAGTACTTC. Its protein product is CASSLALSSAGQYEQYF.

This clone has a single count. CDR3 residues: CASSQDPGRNTIYF. CDR3 bases: TGTGCCAGCAGCCAAGATCCAGGGAGAAACACCATATATTTT. J is TRBJ1-3 and V is TRBV3-1 (or the pseudogene TRBV3-2); a weak D match, TRBD1 (5 bases). The ends were cut back, 0 bases at V and 5 bases at J, with 8 bases in the middle. Looked up from germline, CDR1 is LGHDT and CDR2 is YNNKEL (reference sequence). The CDR3 runs 14 residues.

V gene TRBV30 combines with J gene TRBJ1-1; TRBD1 might be the D (6 bases). The CDR3 contains 12 residues. Germline V CDR1 and CDR2: GTSNPN, SVGIG (reference sequence). V was shortened by 4 bases and J by 3 bases, with 9 bases between the two germline ends. In DNA form, the CDR3 reads TGTGCCTGGAAACAGGGAGACACTGAAGCTTTCTTT. Protein: CAWKQGDTEAFF. Combining the CDR3 with reference TRBV30 and TRBJ1-1 gives the whole variable domain SQTIHQWPATLVQPVGSPLSLECTVEGTSNPNLYWYRQAAGRGLQLLFYSVGIGQISSEVPQNLSASRPQDRQFILSSKKLLLSDSGFYLCAWKQGDTEAFFGQGTRLTVV.